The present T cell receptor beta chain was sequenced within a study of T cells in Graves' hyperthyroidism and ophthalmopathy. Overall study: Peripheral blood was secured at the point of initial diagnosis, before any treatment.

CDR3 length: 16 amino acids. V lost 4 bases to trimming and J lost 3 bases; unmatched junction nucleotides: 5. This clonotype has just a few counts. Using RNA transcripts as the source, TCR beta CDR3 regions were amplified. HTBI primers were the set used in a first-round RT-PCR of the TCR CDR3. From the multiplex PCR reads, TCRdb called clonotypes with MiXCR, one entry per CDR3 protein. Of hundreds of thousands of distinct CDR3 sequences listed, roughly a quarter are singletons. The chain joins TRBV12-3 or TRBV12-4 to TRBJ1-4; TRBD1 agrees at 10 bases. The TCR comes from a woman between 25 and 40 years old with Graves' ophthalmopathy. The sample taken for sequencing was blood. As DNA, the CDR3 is TGTGCCAGCAGTTCGGGACAGGGGATGTCTAATGAAAAACTGTTTTTT. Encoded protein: CASSSGQGMSNEKLFF.